This T cell receptor (beta chain) was retrieved from a study of response to subunit inactivated influenza vaccine. The study's findings and limits: The authors suggested that few new T cells are recruited per seasonal influenza vaccination.

A single record per CDR3 protein comes from TCRdb applying MiXCR to the RT-PCR reads. The table records approximately 530,000 distinct CDR3 sequences, over 10% of them present only once. This clonotype was observed a handful of times. Its target is unknown. The CDR3 contains 15 residues. The V end was cut by 2 bases, the J end by 0 bases, with 8 bases between. Germline CDR1 LGHDT, CDR2 YNNKEL (reference sequence). Source: PBMCs from blood, taken more than 35 days after vaccination. This sequence joins TRBV3-1 and TRBJ2-1; D may be TRBD2 (5 bases). The source is a man aged 50 or older who received an inactivated influenza vaccine. CDR3 in amino acids: CASSQQRSSYNEQFF. The CDR3 bases are TGTGCCAGCAGCCAACAGCGGAGCTCCTACAATGAGCAGTTCTTC.